A single sample is the source of the 32 T cell receptor beta chains below, sequenced in a study of human T cells and chemical hapten exposure. The time point is: patch test 1, 2 weeks after DPC sensitization. As to treatment: therapeutic diphenylcyclopropenone sensitization with weekly scalp DPC. From the RACE reads, TCRdb called clonotypes with MiXCR, one entry per CDR3 protein. This table holds 370,000 or so distinct CDR3 sequences, about 4.4% found once. The material was whole blood, obtained in connection with sensitization to the hapten diphenylcyclopropenone (DPC). These receptor sequences come from a woman aged 50 to 60 with alopecia areata. Some clones in this sample may be carry-over from other donors' samples.

The V gene is TRBV4-2, the J gene TRBJ2-7; D gene unclear. The CDR3 totals 12 residues. V was shortened by 1 base and J by 7 bases, with 8 bases between the two germline ends. Germline V CDR1 and CDR2: LGHNA, YNFKEQ. The CDR3 region is CASSQVGLEQYF. The CDR3 DNA is TGTGCCAGCAGCCAAGTGGGGTTAGAGCAGTACTTC.

A few counts support this clonotype. The rearrangement links TRBV20-1 to TRBJ2-1, with D possibly TRBD2 on 6 matching bases. V shed 5 bases and J shed 1 base, with 9 bases lying between them. The CDR3 covers 13 residues. Germline V CDR1 and CDR2: DFQATT, SNEGSKA (reference sequence). The CDR3 bases are TGCAGTGCTTTAGCGGATTCCTACAATGAGCAGTTCTTC. This sequence encodes CSALADSYNEQFF.

This clonotype was picked up a small number of times. V is TRBV3-1 and J is TRBJ2-7; TRBD2 agrees at 10 bases. The trim removed 3 bases at V and 5 bases at J, leaving 1 base unmatched. Germline V CDR1 and CDR2: LGHDT, YNNKEL (reference sequence). The CDR3 sequence is 13 residues long. The chain's CDR3 is CASSHGTSDEQYF. Written as DNA, the CDR3 is TGTGCCAGCAGCCACGGGACTAGCGACGAGCAGTACTTC.

This clonotype was detected ten times or more. This chain's CDR3 is CASSFDMGQRGYTF. CDR3 DNA sequence: TGTGCCAGCAGCTTCGACATGGGGCAGAGAGGCTACACCTTC. This chain joins TRBV7-9 and TRBJ1-2; possible D gene TRBD1, 5 bases. CDR1 is SEHNR, CDR2 FQNEAQ, per germline (reference sequence). The CDR3 loop spans 14 amino acids. The V gene lost 3 bases and the J gene lost 8 bases, with 16 bases spanning the gap.

This chain uses TRBV7-9 with TRBJ2-7, with 16 nucleotides matching TRBD2. CDR1 is SEHNR and CDR2 is FQNEAQ in the germline V gene (reference sequence). V was pared by 0 bases and J by 4 bases, with 0 bases of the junction left unmatched. The CDR3 is 16 residues long. CDR3 DNA sequence: TGTGCCAGCAGCTTAGCGGGACTAGCGGGAGGGTACGAGCAGTACTTC. Translation: CASSLAGLAGGYEQYF.

The V call is TRBV19, the J call TRBJ1-2; possibly TRBD1 for D (5 bases). This CDR3 comprises 13 residues. The ends were cut back, 7 bases at V and 8 bases at J, with 17 bases in the middle. Germline V lookup: CDR1 LNHDA, CDR2 SQIVND (reference sequence). The CDR3 is CASTGGGARGYTF. The DNA of the CDR3 is TGTGCCAGTACCGGCGGAGGGGCGCGCGGCTACACCTTC. The full variable domain, its missing parts supplied by reference TRBV19 and TRBJ1-2, is DGGITQSPKYLFRKEGQNVTLSCEQNLNHDAMYWYRQDPGQGLRLIYYSQIVNDFQKGDIAEGYSVSREKKESFPLTVTSAQKNPTAFYLCASTGGGARGYTFGSGTRLTVV.

This clonotype was recorded many times. V is TRBV7-2 and J is TRBJ1-4; D may be TRBD1 (6 bases). The V and J ends lost 2 bases and 7 bases respectively, with 14 bases between them. The CDR3 length is 15 residues. Germline CDR1 is SGHTA and CDR2 is FQGNSA. The CDR3 protein is CASSLREGVGEKLFF. CDR3 nucleotide sequence: TGTGCCAGCAGCTTAAGAGAGGGGGTGGGTGAAAAACTGTTTTTT.

The CDR3 sequence is CASSLEPRQGASGANVLTF. CDR3 in DNA: TGTGCCAGCAGTTTAGAACCGAGACAGGGAGCCTCTGGGGCCAACGTCCTGACTTTC. This rearrangement joins TRBV28 to TRBJ2-6; TRBD1 matches at 7 bases. Germline values: CDR1 MDHEN, CDR2 SYDVKM. V gave up 2 bases and J gave up 0 bases; unmatched junction bases: 10. The CDR3 has 19 amino acids.

This clonotype showed up many times. The V gene is TRBV9, the J gene TRBJ2-5; TRBD2 is a possible D gene (6 bases). The V gene lost 1 base and the J gene lost 3 bases, with 13 bases spanning the gap. The CDR3 runs 15 residues. The germline V gene has CDR1 SGDLS and CDR2 YYNGEE. The CDR3 DNA reads TGTGCCAGCAGCGTATCTGGGGGGATGAAAGAGACCCAGTACTTC. Translating gives CASSVSGGMKETQYF.

This clonotype was seen many times. The chain joins TRBV6-1 to TRBJ2-5; TRBD1 aligns across 7 bases. Germline V gene lookup returns CDR1 MNHNS and CDR2 SASEGT. V gave up 1 base and J gave up 7 bases; unmatched junction bases: 15. The CDR3 spans 17 residues. In DNA form, the CDR3 reads TGTGCCAGCAGTGAAGTTCCCCCGGGACAGCTGTCGGGGACCCAGTACTTC. The encoded protein is CASSEVPPGQLSGTQYF.

This clonotype was observed at least ten times. V gene TRBV29-1 combines with J gene TRBJ2-4, with D perhaps assigned TRBD1 or TRBD2 (5 bases each). This CDR3 region has 13 residues. From germline, CDR1 is SQVTM and CDR2 ANQGSEA. The V end was cut by 4 bases, the J end by 1 base, with 8 bases between. The CDR3 loop is CSVGGTAKNIQYF. CDR3 DNA sequence: TGCAGCGTTGGAGGGACGGCCAAAAACATTCAGTACTTC.

This clonotype was counted ten times or more. The rearrangement uses TRBV20-1 and TRBJ2-7; 12 positions agree with TRBD2. Germline lookup yields CDR1 DFQATT and CDR2 SNEGSKA (reference sequence). The CDR3 extends over 19 amino acids. V lost 0 bases and J lost 2; bases outside the gene matches: 14. DNA of the CDR3: TGCAGTGCTAGAGACGTAAAACGGACTAGCGGGAATTGGCCCTACGAGCAGTACTTC. Its protein product is CSARDVKRTSGNWPYEQYF.

This clonotype was detected many times. The rearrangement joins TRBV6-6 to TRBJ1-1; TRBD1 agrees at 8 bases. The V gene end was trimmed by 5 bases and the J gene end by 1 base; junction bases not matched to a gene: 3. This CDR3 is built from 14 residues. Germline assignment: CDR1 MNHNY and CDR2 SVGAGI (reference sequence). This chain's CDR3 is CASSRGQENTEAFF. The CDR3 DNA reads TGTGCCAGCAGTCGGGGACAGGAGAACACTGAAGCTTTCTTT.

This clonotype was recorded many times. This chain joins TRBV21-1 and TRBJ2-1; the table's D call, TRBD2, has no DNA check behind it. TRBV21-1 is a pseudogene segment. The CDR3 sequence is 14 residues long. This CDR3 reads CASSILAGVHEQFF. CDR3 DNA sequence: TGTGCCAGCAGCATCCTAGCGGGAGTTCATGAGCAGTTCTTC.

This clonotype has a handful of counts. The rearrangement links TRBV6-2 or TRBV6-3 to TRBJ2-1, with TRBD2 matching 11 bases. This CDR3 is 16 amino acids long. With 3 bases clipped from V and 4 bases from J, the junction kept 5 bases outside the gene matches. Germline V gene data show CDR1 as MNHEY and CDR2 as SVGEGT. CDR3 DNA sequence: TGTGCCAGCAGTTATGCCCGACTAGCGGGATACAATGAGCAGTTCTTC. Translation gives CASSYARLAGYNEQFF.

A few counts support this clonotype. The chain joins TRBV2 to TRBJ1-6; TRBD1 is a possible D gene (6 bases). With 8 bases removed from V and 7 bases from J, the gap between germline ends came to 21 bases. The CDR3 has 16 amino acids. Germline V gene data show CDR1 as SNHLY and CDR2 as FYNNEI. The CDR3 here is CASCPGHSLLNSPLHF. The CDR3 region has the DNA TGTGCCAGCTGCCCGGGACACTCCCTTTTGAATTCACCCCTCCACTTT.

This clonotype came up many times. This chain links TRBV27 with TRBJ2-5; D unresolved. The germline V and J ends were trimmed by 2 bases and 0 bases, with 7 bases remaining between them. The CDR3 runs to 14 residues. CDR1 is MNHEY, CDR2 SMNVEV, per germline (reference sequence). The CDR3 coding sequence is TGTGCCAGCAGTTTAAGTTTGTACCAAGAGACCCAGTACTTC. Translation gives CASSLSLYQETQYF.

This clonotype has a single count. The CDR3 protein is CASSQTGRGNEKLFF. The CDR3 DNA reads as TGTGCCAGCAGCCAGACAGGGCGAGGGAATGAAAAACTGTTTTTT. This chain connects TRBV7-3 to TRBJ1-4, with 7 bases aligning to TRBD1. The CDR3 is made up of 15 amino acids. CDR1 SGHTA and CDR2 FQGTGA come from the germline V gene. Germline trimming cut 5 bases from V and 5 bases from J; bases unmatched to any gene: 8.

In its sample, this clonotype was seen a few times. The V call is TRBV28, the J call TRBJ2-1; maybe TRBD2 (5 bases). This CDR3 spans 17 amino acids. Germline V gene data show CDR1 as MDHEN and CDR2 as SYDVKM. The V end lost 2 bases, the J end lost 7 bases, and 21 bases lay between the germline ends. The CDR3 is CASSLNEGSSPRNEQFF. The CDR3 coding sequence is TGTGCCAGCAGTTTAAATGAGGGATCCTCCCCGCGGAATGAGCAGTTCTTC.

This clonotype was observed many times. This chain joins TRBV9 and TRBJ1-1; D gene ambiguous. Germline V gives CDR1 SGDLS, CDR2 YYNGEE. The CDR3 loop spans 13 amino acids. V was cut by 0 bases and J by 6 bases, with 9 bases left in between. The CDR3 nucleotides read TGTGCCAGCAGCGTAGAGGATAACGCTGAAGCTTTCTTT. Translation gives CASSVEDNAEAFF. Full variable domain (outside the CDR3, taken from reference TRBV9 and TRBJ1-1): DSGVTQTPKHLITATGQRVTLRCSPRSGDLSVYWYQQSLDQGLQFLIQYYNGEERAKGNILERFSAQQFPDLHSELNLSSLELGDSALYFCASSVEDNAEAFFGQGTRLTVV.

Here the CDR3 DNA reads TGCGCCAGCGGGCAGAGTGTTGCCATAGGTGAAGCTTTCTTT. This encodes CASGQSVAIGEAFF. The chain has TRBV4-1 and TRBJ1-1; D is undetermined. CDR3 size: 14 residues. CDR1 is MGHRA, CDR2 YSYEKL, per germline. The V gene lost 8 bases and the J gene lost 7 bases, with 20 bases spanning the gap.

This clonotype was found many times. This CDR3 is CASSWGLAGPINEQFF. CDR3 DNA: TGTGCCAGCAGCTGGGGACTAGCGGGGCCCATCAATGAGCAGTTCTTC. The rearrangement links TRBV13 to TRBJ2-1, with 13 bases that match TRBD2. The germline gives CDR1 PRHDT, CDR2 FYEKMQ (reference sequence). V lost 4 bases to trimming and J lost 6 bases; unmatched junction nucleotides: 6. CDR3 length: 16 amino acids.

The chain recombines TRBV3-1 with TRBJ2-2; either TRBD1 or TRBD2 may supply D (6 bases each). V was trimmed by 4 bases and J by 4 bases, leaving 19 bases between them. The CDR3 runs 17 residues. Germline CDR1 LGHDT, CDR2 YNNKEL (reference sequence). The CDR3 is CASSRSQGGGRTGELFF. The CDR3 nucleotides read TGTGCCAGCAGCCGCTCCCAAGGGGGAGGCCGCACCGGGGAGCTGTTTTTT.

The chain carries TRBV11-2 and TRBJ2-3; D may be TRBD2 (5 bases). This CDR3 is built from 15 residues. Looked up from germline, CDR1 is SGHAT and CDR2 is FQNNGV. The ends were cut back, 1 base at V and 1 base at J, with 9 bases in the middle. The CDR3 is CASSLVGSGTDTQYF. CDR3 DNA: TGTGCCAGCAGCTTAGTGGGTAGCGGCACAGATACGCAGTATTTT. The full variable domain, completed using reference TRBV11-2 and TRBJ2-3, is EAGVAQSPRYKIIEKRQSVAFWCNPISGHATLYWYQQILGQGPKLLIQFQNNGVVDDSQLPKDRFSAERLKGVDSTLKIQPAKLEDSAVYLCASSLVGSGTDTQYFGPGTRLTVL.

The table lists this clonotype with many counts. The chain recombines TRBV7-9 with TRBJ2-3, with 9 bases fitting TRBD2. The CDR3 covers 15 residues. In germline, CDR1 is SEHNR, CDR2 FQNEAQ (reference sequence). V shed 1 base and J 4 bases; nucleotides not matched to a gene: 3. CDR3 sequence: CASSLEGLASDTQYF. The CDR3 nucleotides read TGTGCCAGCAGCTTAGAGGGACTAGCCTCAGATACGCAGTATTTT.

This clonotype appeared a few times. The V call is TRBV7-2, the J call TRBJ2-5, with D possibly being TRBD1 (6 bases). The V and J ends lost 1 base and 2 bases respectively, with 14 bases between them. The CDR3 has 16 residues. Germline CDR1 and CDR2: SGHTA and FQGNSA. DNA of the CDR3: TGTGCCAGCAGCTTAGTTGGGGGCGGAAAGCAAGAGACCCAGTACTTC. Translating gives CASSLVGGGKQETQYF.

This clonotype was counted many times. This chain uses TRBV4-3 with TRBJ2-7; D is ambiguous. Germline V gives CDR1 LGHNA, CDR2 YSLEER. This CDR3 is built from 14 residues. Trimming removed 0 bases at V and 6 bases at J, with 12 bases between. Written as DNA, the CDR3 is TGCGCCAGCAGCCAAGATAGGGTAGCAAGCGAGCAGTACTTC. This codes for CASSQDRVASEQYF.

This clonotype has a count of ten or more. This chain links TRBV11-2 with TRBJ2-1; 11 bases fit TRBD2. Germline V gene data show CDR1 as SGHAT and CDR2 as FQNNGV. J lost 6 bases, V lost 5 bases, and 9 bases had no gene match. CDR3 length: 16 residues. The CDR3 sequence is CASSPPGTSGINEQFF. CDR3 in DNA: TGTGCCAGCAGCCCCCCCGGGACTAGCGGAATCAATGAGCAGTTCTTC.

Concerning this clonotype: Because the CDR3 is missing its conserved closing phenylalanine or tryptophan, this is likely a read error. This sequence joins TRBV20-1 and TRBJ1-2; 9 nucleotides agree with TRBD1. Germline loops: CDR1 DFQATT, CDR2 SNEGSKA (reference sequence). This CDR3 comprises 18 residues. Germline trimming cut 2 bases from V and 4 bases from J; bases unmatched to any gene: 17. CDR3 sequence reads: CSARTRAQNRGPGYGYTS. For the CDR3, the DNA is TGCAGTGCTAGAACCCGGGCCCAGAACAGGGGGCCAGGCTATGGCTACACCTCC.

At least ten counts were recorded for this clonotype. V usage is TRBV5-6 and J usage is TRBJ2-3; D not certain. V was shortened by 4 bases and J by 4 bases, with 10 bases between the two germline ends. The CDR3 runs 13 residues. Germline lookup yields CDR1 SGHDT and CDR2 YYEEEE. Here the CDR3 DNA reads TGTGCCAGCAGCCCGGTAATGTCAGATACGCAGTATTTT. Translating it yields CASSPVMSDTQYF.

This clonotype was counted at least ten times. The chain recombines TRBV7-9 with TRBJ2-2, with D tentatively TRBD2 (6 bases). The CDR3 contains 16 residues. From germline, CDR1 is SEHNR and CDR2 FQNEAQ (reference sequence). Trimming pared 0 bases from V and 4 bases from J, leaving 12 bases between. CDR3 nucleotide sequence: TGTGCCAGCAGCTTAGCGCGCGGGGTGATCACCGGGGAGCTGTTTTTT. Its protein product is CASSLARGVITGELFF.

At least ten counts were recorded for this clonotype. Here the CDR3 reads CASSYSGGVGYTF. CDR3 in DNA: TGTGCCAGCAGTTACTCCGGGGGTGTCGGCTACACCTTC. This chain joins TRBV6-5 and TRBJ1-2; tentative D call: TRBD1 (5 bases). Germline-derived CDR1 and CDR2 are MNHEY and SVGAGI. The ends were cut back, 0 bases at V and 8 bases at J, with 10 bases in the middle. The CDR3 covers 13 residues.